This TCR beta chain was retrieved from a study of technical replicates of blood from a handful of donors. Measured with immunoSEQ multiplex PCR; TCRdb has only the in-frame clones, and not every one. The table has 55,000 to 75,000 clones, around 87% seen once. This CDR3 contains 16 residues. Germline CDR1 and CDR2: SGDLS and YYNGEE. V lost 2 bases and J lost 2, with 14 bases in between. The specimen sequenced was PBMCs. The chain couples TRBV9 to TRBJ1-5; D is unclear. This receptor was identified in a human donor in good health. Some clones in this sample may be carry-over from other donors' samples. The CDR3 reads CASSVPVRTGNQPQHF. For the CDR3, the DNA is TGTGCCAGCAGCGTTCCTGTTAGGACTGGCAATCAGCCCCAGCATTTT.